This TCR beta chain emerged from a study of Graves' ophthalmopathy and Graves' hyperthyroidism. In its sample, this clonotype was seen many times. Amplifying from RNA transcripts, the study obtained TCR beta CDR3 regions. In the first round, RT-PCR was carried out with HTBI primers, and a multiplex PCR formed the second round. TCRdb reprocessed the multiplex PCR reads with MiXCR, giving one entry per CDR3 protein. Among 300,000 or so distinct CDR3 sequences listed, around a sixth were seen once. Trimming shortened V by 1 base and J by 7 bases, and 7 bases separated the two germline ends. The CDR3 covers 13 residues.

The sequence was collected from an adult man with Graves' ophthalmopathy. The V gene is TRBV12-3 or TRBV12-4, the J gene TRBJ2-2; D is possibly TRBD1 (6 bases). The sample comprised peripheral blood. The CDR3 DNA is TGTGCCAGCAGTTTAGGGGGGCACGGGGAGCTGTTTTTT. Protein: CASSLGGHGELFF.